The clone carrying this TCR beta chain was observed a few times. Its antigen remains unknown. This entry comes from a study of T-cell memory formation after mild COVID-19. Study-level results: Clones shrinking between day 15 and 85 showed a balanced CD4/CD8 split, and those that grew later tilted toward CD4+. Clones from the second wave (peaking day 37) had unconfirmed SARS-CoV-2 specificity. Cross-reactive memory appears to have joined, as suggested by some responding clones showing up in pre-infection memory.

5'RACE primed at constant segments yielded TCR alpha and TCR beta cDNA libraries bearing sample barcodes and UMIs. TCRdb fed the 5' RACE reads into MiXCR, producing one record per CDR3 protein. Seen here are under 250,000 distinct CDR3 sequences, roughly 9.4% observed once, and the top ten hold around 23%. This receptor was identified in a man younger than 30 who had mild COVID-19 (a few samples of this study predate the infection). Cell type and time point are not known. Input material: PBMCs or a T cell subset sorted from them (not recorded which).

CDR3 nucleotides: TGTGCCAGCGGATATGAGACCCAGTACTTC. As protein: CASGYETQYF. The V and J genes are TRBV7-2 and TRBJ2-5; D is unclear. The V end was cut by 8 bases, the J end by 5 bases, with 6 bases between. Germline values: CDR1 SGHTA, CDR2 FQGNSA. The CDR3 totals 10 residues.